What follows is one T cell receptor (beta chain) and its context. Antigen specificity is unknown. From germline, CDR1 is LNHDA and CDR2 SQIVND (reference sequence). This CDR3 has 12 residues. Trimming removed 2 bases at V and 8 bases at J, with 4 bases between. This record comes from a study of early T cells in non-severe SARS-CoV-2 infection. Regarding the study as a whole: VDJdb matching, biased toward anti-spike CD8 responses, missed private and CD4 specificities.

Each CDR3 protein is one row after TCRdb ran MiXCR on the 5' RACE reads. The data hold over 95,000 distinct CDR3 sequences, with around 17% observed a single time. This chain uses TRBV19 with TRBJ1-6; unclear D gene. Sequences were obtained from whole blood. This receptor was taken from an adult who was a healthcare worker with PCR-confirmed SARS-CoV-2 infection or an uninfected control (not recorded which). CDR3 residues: CASSIPDSPLHF. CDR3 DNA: TGTGCCAGTAGTATACCAGATTCACCCCTCCACTTT. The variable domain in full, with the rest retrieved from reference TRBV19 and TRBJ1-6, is DGGITQSPKYLFRKEGQNVTLSCEQNLNHDAMYWYRQDPGQGLRLIYYSQIVNDFQKGDIAEGYSVSREKKESFPLTVTSAQKNPTAFYLCASSIPDSPLHFGNGTRLTVT.